The 25 T cell receptor beta chains below all came from one sample that was sequenced in a study of identical twins. TCRdb itself ran the 5' RACE reads through MiXCR, one entry per CDR3 protein. This sample carries 450,000 or so distinct CDR3 sequences, approximately 14% of them seen once, and the ten largest clones take 0.52%. This sample was shared with a second study, whose subject was yellow fever vaccine responses in identical twins.

Sequenced material: CD4+ T cells sorted from blood. The receptors were gathered from a woman under 30 in good health.

This clonotype was seen a handful of times. The rearrangement links TRBV11-1 to TRBJ2-2; TRBD1 matches at 10 bases. The trim removed 5 bases at V and 1 base at J, leaving 13 bases unmatched. The CDR3 spans 19 residues. The germline gives CDR1 SGHAT, CDR2 FQDESV (reference sequence). The CDR3 protein is CASSAGDRGGGRNTGELFF. CDR3 DNA: TGTGCCAGCAGCGCCGGGGACAGGGGAGGTGGAAGGAACACCGGGGAGCTGTTTTTT.

V usage is TRBV3-1 and J usage is TRBJ2-1; D gene ambiguous. The CDR3 has 14 residues. The germline V gene encodes CDR1 LGHDT and CDR2 YNNKEL (reference sequence). Trimming cost V 3 bases and J 5 bases, with 11 bases left between them. The CDR3 region is CASSQRRKHNEQFF. CDR3 DNA sequence: TGTGCCAGCAGCCAGAGACGCAAACACAATGAGCAGTTCTTC.

The chain combines TRBV11-2 with TRBJ2-1, with 10 bases identical to TRBD2. The germline CDR1 and CDR2 sequences are SGHAT and FQNNGV. The junction had 13 bases not matched to a gene; V was cut back by 4 bases and J by 1 base. The CDR3 contains 19 residues. The CDR3 is CASSSLPGLARGSYNEQFF. DNA of the CDR3: TGTGCCAGCAGCTCATTACCGGGACTAGCGCGTGGTTCCTACAATGAGCAGTTCTTC.

This clonotype came up a few times. The chain joins TRBV18 to TRBJ2-7; maybe TRBD1 (6 bases). The CDR3 is 16 residues long. Trimming pared 0 bases from V and 2 bases from J, leaving 14 bases between. Looked up from germline, CDR1 is KGHSH and CDR2 is LQKENI. The CDR3 reads CASSPPRGNRAYEQYF. The CDR3 DNA follows: TGTGCCAGCTCACCACCGAGGGGGAACAGGGCCTACGAGCAGTACTTC.

This chain links TRBV6-1 with TRBJ2-5; D possibly corresponds to TRBD1 (6 bases). The V gene lost 5 bases and the J gene lost 7 bases, with 26 bases spanning the gap. Germline CDR1 and CDR2: MNHNS and SASEGT. The CDR3 contains 17 residues. For the CDR3, the DNA is TGTGCCAGCAGTCCGAGGGGACATAACCACCCCGCTGTGACCCAGTACTTC. Its translation is CASSPRGHNHPAVTQYF.

This chain joins TRBV27 and TRBJ2-1; 7 bases are shared with TRBD1. CDR3 length: 15 amino acids. Germline lookup yields CDR1 MNHEY and CDR2 SMNVEV (reference sequence). V was clipped by 4 bases and J by 5 bases; unmatched bases: 8. The CDR3: CASSSRVTGDNEQFF. The CDR3 nucleotides read TGTGCCAGCAGTTCCCGGGTTACAGGGGACAATGAGCAGTTCTTC.

This clonotype was seen ten or more times. V usage is TRBV6-1 and J usage is TRBJ2-2; 8 bases are a match to TRBD1. V gave up 4 bases and J gave up 7 bases; unmatched junction bases: 11. Germline CDR1 reads MNHNS; CDR2 reads SASEGT. The CDR3 is 16 amino acids. The CDR3 protein is CASSATTGGGIGELFF. DNA of the CDR3: TGTGCCAGCAGTGCGACTACAGGGGGAGGAATCGGGGAGCTGTTTTTT.

The chain carries TRBV7-2 and TRBJ2-5, with D possibly being TRBD2 (5 bases). CDR1 is SGHTA and CDR2 is FQGNSA in the germline V gene. V lost 4 bases and J lost 10, with 16 bases in between. The CDR3 consists of 13 residues. In nucleotides, the CDR3 is TGTGCCAGCAGCTCCCAGCGGAACAAGGGCCAGTACTTC. Amino acid sequence: CASSSQRNKGQYF.

This chain links TRBV5-5 with TRBJ1-5; D unclear. V shed 3 bases and J shed 10 bases, with 17 bases lying between them. CDR1 and CDR2 from the germline V gene are SGHKS and YYEKEE (reference sequence). This CDR3 has 14 residues. The CDR3, as DNA: TGTGCCAGCAGCTACACGGCTACAGCCTCTCCCCAGCATTTT. Protein product: CASSYTATASPQHF. Using reference TRBV5-5 and TRBJ1-5 for the parts outside the CDR3, the full variable domain is DAGVTQSPTHLIKTRGQQVTLRCSPISGHKSVSWYQQVLGQGPQFIFQYYEKEERGRGNFPDRFSARQFPNYSSELNVNALLLGDSALYLCASSYTATASPQHFGDGTRLSIL.

The sample holds a few counts of this clonotype. The genes are TRBV5-1 and TRBJ2-5; D might be TRBD2 (7 bases). Germline loops: CDR1 SGHRS, CDR2 YFSETQ. V was pared by 1 base and J by 4 bases, with 17 bases between. The CDR3 extends over 16 amino acids. CDR3: CASSLFQGRARETQYF. DNA for the CDR3: TGCGCCAGCAGCTTGTTTCAGGGGAGGGCCCGAGAGACCCAGTACTTC.

This clonotype has more than one count but fewer than ten. The DNA for the CDR3 is TGCAGTGCTAGAGCTTGGGCTATCCTTGCCTACGAGCAGTACTTC. This translates into CSARAWAILAYEQYF. The chain couples TRBV20-1 to TRBJ2-7; D unresolved. CDR1 DFQATT and CDR2 SNEGSKA come from the germline V gene (reference sequence). The CDR3 spans 15 residues. V was shortened by 1 base and J by 2 bases, with 15 bases between the two germline ends.

CDR3 nucleotides: TGTGCCAGCAGCCCAAAAAGGCCCTACAATGAGCAGTTCTTC. Translation gives CASSPKRPYNEQFF. The chain combines TRBV7-8 with TRBJ2-1; D unclear. Germline assignment: CDR1 SGHVS and CDR2 FQNEAQ. V gave up 5 bases and J gave up 2 bases, with 10 bases separating them. The CDR3 length is 14 residues.

V and J are TRBV19 and TRBJ2-2; TRBD2 agrees at 8 bases. The CDR3 length is 17 residues. Unmatched junction bases numbered 11, after V lost 7 bases and J lost 1 base. CDR1 and CDR2 (germline): LNHDA, SQIVND (reference sequence). CDR3 loop: CASNPLSGVLNTGELFF. Written as DNA, the CDR3 is TGTGCCAGTAACCCCCTTAGCGGGGTCTTGAACACCGGGGAGCTGTTTTTT. Full variable domain (remainder filled in from reference TRBV19 and TRBJ2-2): DGGITQSPKYLFRKEGQNVTLSCEQNLNHDAMYWYRQDPGQGLRLIYYSQIVNDFQKGDIAEGYSVSREKKESFPLTVTSAQKNPTAFYLCASNPLSGVLNTGELFFGEGSRLTVL.

Ten or more counts support this clonotype. V gene TRBV18 combines with J gene TRBJ2-7, with D uncertain. V lost 6 bases, J lost 4 bases, and 16 bases lay in between. The germline CDR1 and CDR2 sequences are KGHSH and LQKENI. The CDR3 is 14 residues long. CDR3 amino acids: CASSPPGRRYEQYF. CDR3 nucleotide sequence: TGTGCCAGCTCCCCCCCAGGCCGCCGATACGAGCAGTACTTC.

This clonotype was detected ten times or more. The V and J genes are TRBV7-9 and TRBJ2-2, with D possibly matching TRBD2 (6 bases). This CDR3 contains 16 residues. The V gene's germline CDR1 is SEHNR and CDR2 FQNEAQ (reference sequence). V lost 5 bases, J lost 3 bases, and 16 bases lay in between. DNA of the CDR3: TGTGCCAGCAGCCGGATGCGGGACTTATACACCGGGGAGCTGTTTTTT. Its translation is CASSRMRDLYTGELFF.

There are many counts of this clonotype. This CDR3 reads CASRLAGDSYEQYF. As DNA, the CDR3 is TGTGCCAGCAGATTAGCGGGGGACTCCTACGAGCAGTACTTC. V and J are TRBV28 and TRBJ2-7, with TRBD2 matching 9 bases. The CDR3 contains 14 residues. V shed 6 bases and J 0 bases; nucleotides not matched to a gene: 3. Germline assignment: CDR1 MDHEN and CDR2 SYDVKM.

A single count supports this clonotype. V and J are TRBV6-1 and TRBJ2-4; 13 bases are shared with TRBD2. The CDR3 length is 17 residues. Trimming at V came to 5 bases and at J to 0 bases, leaving 4 bases not matched to a gene. Germline CDR1 reads MNHNS; CDR2 reads SASEGT. The chain's CDR3 is CASSPTSGGLAKNIQYF. In nucleotides, the CDR3 is TGTGCCAGCAGTCCGACTAGCGGGGGGCTAGCCAAAAACATTCAGTACTTC.

The gene calls are TRBV7-2 and TRBJ2-6; D may correspond to TRBD1 or TRBD2 (5 bases each). CDR1 and CDR2 from the germline V gene are SGHTA and FQGNSA. This CDR3 has 15 residues. V lost 1 base and J 4 bases, leaving 8 bases between the germline ends. The CDR3 protein is CASSLDGTGANVLTF. In nucleotides, the CDR3 is TGTGCCAGCAGCTTAGACGGGACCGGGGCCAACGTCCTGACTTTC.

CDR3 in DNA: TGCAGTGCTGGTCGTGACTCTGGAAACACCATATATTTT. The encoded protein is CSAGRDSGNTIYF. The rearrangement uses TRBV20-1 and TRBJ1-3; D is uncertain. V was cut by 5 bases and J by 0 bases, with 8 bases left in between. This CDR3 spans 13 amino acids. Germline V lookup: CDR1 DFQATT, CDR2 SNEGSKA (reference sequence).

The genes are TRBV2 and TRBJ1-2, with 9 positions matching TRBD1. The length of the CDR3 is 12 residues. The junction had 0 bases not matched to a gene; V was cut back by 8 bases and J by 2 bases. Germline V gene sequence: CDR1 SNHLY, CDR2 FYNNEI. CDR3 amino acids: CASGTGNYGYTF. CDR3 DNA: TGTGCCAGCGGGACAGGGAACTATGGCTACACCTTC.

This clonotype came up a few times. This rearrangement joins TRBV6-5 to TRBJ2-2; D is perhaps TRBD2 (6 bases). Germline CDR1 reads MNHEY; CDR2 reads SVGAGI. The CDR3 totals 16 residues. The germline V and J ends were trimmed by 6 bases and 1 base, with 15 bases remaining between them. The CDR3 sequence: CASRDPRAGNTGELFF. The CDR3 DNA is TGTGCCAGCAGGGACCCGAGAGCGGGGAACACCGGGGAGCTGTTTTTT.

V is TRBV4-2 and J is TRBJ2-4, with 8 bases identical to TRBD1. CDR3 length equals 16 residues. Germline V lookup: CDR1 LGHNA, CDR2 YNFKEQ. V was clipped by 0 bases and J by 1 base; unmatched bases: 2. This CDR3 reads CASSQEDRVAKNIQYF. The CDR3 bases are TGTGCCAGCAGCCAAGAGGACAGGGTGGCCAAAAACATTCAGTACTTC.

V and J are TRBV7-2 and TRBJ2-7; perhaps D is TRBD1 or TRBD2 (5 bases each). CDR3 size: 14 residues. The germline V and J ends were trimmed by 6 bases and 4 bases, with 16 bases remaining between them. The germline V gene encodes CDR1 SGHTA and CDR2 FQGNSA. Here the CDR3 DNA reads TGTGCCAGCAGTAGGGACCGAGGAGGATACGAGCAGTACTTC. It encodes CASSRDRGGYEQYF.

The CDR3 nucleotides read TGCGCCAGCAGGACTGGATATAAATCGGAGCAGTACTTC. It is translated as CASRTGYKSEQYF. The rearrangement uses TRBV5-1 and TRBJ2-7; D is unresolved. The CDR3 contains 13 residues. Germline V lookup: CDR1 SGHRS, CDR2 YFSETQ. V was trimmed by 5 bases and J by 7 bases, leaving 16 bases between them. Full variable domain (remainder filled in from reference TRBV5-1 and TRBJ2-7): KAGVTQTPRYLIKTRGQQVTLSCSPISGHRSVSWYQQTPGQGLQFLFEYFSETQRNKGNFPGRFSGRQFSNSRSEMNVSTLELGDSALYLCASRTGYKSEQYFGPGTRLTVT.

At least ten counts were recorded for this clonotype. The genes are TRBV3-1 and TRBJ2-5; perhaps TRBD1 as D (6 bases). V gave up 4 bases and J gave up 4 bases, with 16 bases separating them. From germline, CDR1 is LGHDT and CDR2 YNNKEL (reference sequence). CDR3 size: 15 residues. The CDR3 DNA follows: TGTGCCAGCAGCCCAGACCACAGGGCGTCAGAGACCCAGTACTTC. Translated, it gives CASSPDHRASETQYF.